The clone carrying this T cell receptor beta chain appeared once. Per the study methods: By means of reference gene primer amplification, nucleated cell counts were estimated. Sequenced by immunoSEQ multiplex PCR; TCRdb stores in-frame clones only, minus some. The DNA gave D and trimming, while V, J and clone size come from that table. Counted here are roughly 74,000 clones, roughly 86% occurring once; the ten biggest clones make up around a third. The data stem from a study of blood T cell repertoires in COVID-19. Study information: Collection of acute and convalescent COVID-19 samples took place in the United States, Italy and Spain. Sources were T cells, B-cell-depleted T cells, or PBMCs; the material itself was cDNA or gDNA.

CDR1 is SGHRS and CDR2 is YFSETQ in the germline V gene. The CDR3 is 14 amino acids. Trimming cost V 4 bases and J 5 bases, with 15 bases left between them. The chain recombines TRBV5-1 with TRBJ2-5; no firm D call. The sequencing sample was made of peripheral blood. This TCR came from a man in his 70s with acute or convalescent COVID-19. CDR3 in DNA: TGCGCCAGCAGCCCCCGGGTCCCTCCGGAGACCCAGTACTTC. Translated: CASSPRVPPETQYF. Combining the CDR3 with reference TRBV5-1 and TRBJ2-5 gives the whole variable domain KAGVTQTPRYLIKTRGQQVTLSCSPISGHRSVSWYQQTPGQGLQFLFEYFSETQRNKGNFPGRFSGRQFSNSRSEMNVSTLELGDSALYLCASSPRVPPETQYFGPGTRLLVL.